A single sample is the source of the 3 T cell receptor beta chains below, sequenced in a study of OX40 agonist ivuxolimab in advanced cancers. This table comes from immunoSEQ multiplex PCR, and its TCRdb copy is limited to in-frame clones, with some not included. The table lists approximately 67,000 clones, around 83% of them singletons. Specimen: CD4+ or CD8+ T cells sorted from blood, collected in a trial of the OX40 agonist ivuxolimab. These receptors were collected from an adult with an advanced solid tumor such as melanoma, head and neck, liver or kidney cancer.

This clone was counted a single time. V gene TRBV19 combines with J gene TRBJ2-4; D is possibly TRBD2 (6 bases). This CDR3 is 14 amino acids long. In germline, CDR1 is LNHDA, CDR2 SQIVND (reference sequence). V was cut by 0 bases and J by 6 bases, with 9 bases left in between. CDR3: CASSIDGGTNIQYF. The CDR3 DNA follows: TGTGCCAGTAGTATAGATGGGGGGACAAACATTCAGTACTTC.

The chain joins TRBV18 to TRBJ1-1; D is unresolved. This CDR3 contains 15 residues. Germline V gene data show CDR1 as KGHSH and CDR2 as LQKENI. Trimming shortened V by 3 bases and J by 0 bases, and 11 bases separated the two germline ends. CDR3 in DNA: TGTGCCAGCTCACCTGACGACATTTTGAACACTGAAGCTTTCTTT. Encoded protein: CASSPDDILNTEAFF. Combining the CDR3 with reference TRBV18 and TRBJ1-1 gives the whole variable domain NAGVMQNPRHLVRRRGQEARLRCSPMKGHSHVYWYRQLPEEGLKFMVYLQKENIIDESGMPKERFSAEFPKEGPSILRIQQVVRGDSAAYFCASSPDDILNTEAFFGQGTRLTVV.

This chain uses TRBV19 with TRBJ1-1; D remains ambiguous. Looked up from germline, CDR1 is LNHDA and CDR2 is SQIVND (reference sequence). The germline V and J ends were trimmed by 6 bases and 1 base, with 15 bases remaining between them. This CDR3 spans 15 amino acids. The CDR3 bases are TGTGCCAGTAGCTCACCCGGACGGCCGAACACTGAAGCTTTCTTT. Encoded protein: CASSSPGRPNTEAFF.